Each of the 26 T cell receptor beta chains below was sequenced from the same sample in a study of blood T cell repertoires in COVID-19. Libraries were prepared by immunoSEQ multiplex PCR; TCRdb keeps only in-frame clonotypes and omits some of them. This table holds fewer than 500,000 clones, roughly 77% found once. Specimen: peripheral blood. The receptor source for this set is a human donor with acute or convalescent COVID-19. The donor label of this sample is uncertain.

This chain joins TRBV14 and TRBJ2-3, with no clear D. The CDR3 length is 11 residues. V was shortened by 2 bases and J by 7 bases, with 4 bases between the two germline ends. CDR1 is SGHDN, CDR2 FVKESK, per germline. CDR3 in amino acids: CASSQINTQYF. The CDR3, as DNA: TGTGCCAGCAGCCAAATTAATACGCAGTATTTT.

In DNA, the CDR3 is TGTGCCACAACTAGCGGGAGGGCCCGGGCAGATACGCAGTATTTT. Amino acids: CATTSGRARADTQYF. This chain joins TRBV10-3 and TRBJ2-3; TRBD2 matches 13 bases. Trimming at V came to 10 bases and at J to 4 bases, leaving 8 bases not matched to a gene. Germline V gene lookup returns CDR1 ENHRY and CDR2 SYGVKD. This CDR3 region has 15 residues.

V is TRBV6-1 and J is TRBJ2-1; 8 bases are a match to TRBD1. CDR3 length: 17 residues. The germline V gene encodes CDR1 MNHNS and CDR2 SASEGT. V lost 2 bases, J lost 4 bases, and 10 bases stayed unmatched. The CDR3: CASSESFSGGSYNEQFF. The DNA for the CDR3 is TGTGCCAGCAGTGAATCCTTTTCAGGGGGCTCGTACAATGAGCAGTTCTTC.

The V and J genes are TRBV28 and TRBJ1-2; a weak D match, TRBD1 (6 bases). CDR3 length equals 12 residues. In germline, CDR1 is MDHEN, CDR2 SYDVKM. V lost 5 bases and J lost 7, with 11 bases in between. As DNA, the CDR3 is TGTGCCAGCAGTCAAACAGGGATTGGCTACACCTTC. Amino acids: CASSQTGIGYTF.

Notes on this clone: Other nucleotide sequences in the sample specify the same CDR3. The V call is TRBV19, the J call TRBJ2-3, with TRBD1 matching 8 bases. The CDR3 is made up of 14 amino acids. V lost 6 bases, J lost 1 base, and 3 bases stayed unmatched. CDR1 is LNHDA, CDR2 SQIVND, per germline (reference sequence). DNA of the CDR3: TGTGCCAGTAGATCGACAGGGGGCACAGATACGCAGTATTTT. It is translated as CASRSTGGTDTQYF.

The rearrangement links TRBV18 to TRBJ2-7; tentative D call: TRBD2 (6 bases). The CDR3 is 14 amino acids. Per germline, CDR1 KGHSH and CDR2 LQKENI. V lost 2 bases and J lost 5, with 13 bases in between. The CDR3 region has the DNA TGTGCCAGCTCACCAGTCGGGACTGGAGACGAGCAGTACTTC. Protein: CASSPVGTGDEQYF.

The V gene is TRBV28, the J gene TRBJ2-2; 8 nucleotides match TRBD1. This CDR3 is built from 16 residues. Germline assignment: CDR1 MDHEN and CDR2 SYDVKM. J gave up 5 bases and V 6 bases, and 11 bases lay outside the gene matches. CDR3 DNA: TGTGCCAGCAGCCCTCTCGGGACAGGATTAACCGGGGAGCTGTTTTTT. It yields the protein CASSPLGTGLTGELFF.

The chain recombines TRBV5-6 with TRBJ2-4; 7 bases line up with TRBD2. The CDR3 loop spans 16 amino acids. The V and J ends lost 0 bases and 2 bases, in that order; junction bases with no gene match: 5. From germline, CDR1 is SGHDT and CDR2 YYEEEE. CDR3 bases: TGTGCCAGCAGCTTGGATGCGGGAGTCTCCAAAAACATTCAGTACTTC. The encoded protein is CASSLDAGVSKNIQYF.

The chain recombines TRBV18 with TRBJ2-2, with 7 bases lining up with TRBD1. The CDR3 has 15 residues. Germline V gives CDR1 KGHSH, CDR2 LQKENI. The V gene end was trimmed by 0 bases and the J gene end by 8 bases; junction bases not matched to a gene: 6. CDR3 amino acids: CASSPPQTGAGELFF. Written as DNA, the CDR3 is TGTGCCAGCTCACCACCGCAAACAGGGGCAGGGGAGCTGTTTTTT.

This clone was seen only once. The CDR3 DNA sequence: TGTGCCAGCAGCTTCGACAGGGGGCTCTACGAGCAGTACTTC. Translated: CASSFDRGLYEQYF. J is TRBJ2-7 and V is TRBV7-2; 10 bases agree with TRBD1. With 3 bases clipped from V and 3 bases from J, the junction kept 2 bases outside the gene matches. The germline V gene encodes CDR1 SGHTA and CDR2 FQGNSA. The CDR3 is 14 residues long.

This clone has a handful of counts. The rearrangement uses TRBV12-3 or TRBV12-4 and TRBJ2-1; D not certain. Trimming took off 3 bases at V and 8 bases at J, with 5 bases between the two ends. The CDR3 loop spans 11 amino acids. The CDR3: CASSLSYEQFF. Written as DNA, the CDR3 is TGTGCCAGCAGTTTGAGCTATGAGCAGTTCTTC.

The chain is built from TRBV29-1 and TRBJ2-1; 10 nucleotides match TRBD2. The junction had 9 bases not matched to a gene; V was cut back by 1 base and J by 12 bases. CDR3 length equals 14 residues. Germline V lookup: CDR1 SQVTM, CDR2 ANQGSEA. CDR3 protein: CSVEGERGGLMQFF. The CDR3 DNA reads as TGCAGCGTTGAAGGGGAGCGGGGGGGCCTCATGCAGTTCTTC.

The J gene is TRBJ2-7, the V gene TRBV20-1; 12 bases line up with TRBD2. The trim removed 3 bases at V and 0 bases at J, leaving 6 bases unmatched. The CDR3 covers 16 residues. Germline loops: CDR1 DFQATT, CDR2 SNEGSKA (reference sequence). The CDR3 DNA reads TGCAGTGCTAGTAATGGACTAGCGGGACCCTCCTACGAGCAGTACTTC. Translation gives CSASNGLAGPSYEQYF.

J is TRBJ2-2 and V is TRBV4-1; 13 bases match TRBD2. CDR1 and CDR2 from the germline V gene are MGHRA and YSYEKL. V was clipped by 4 bases and J by 4 bases; unmatched bases: 6. This CDR3 spans 17 amino acids. The CDR3 protein is CASSPGLAGVGTGELFF. The DNA of the CDR3 is TGCGCCAGCAGCCCTGGACTAGCGGGAGTGGGCACCGGGGAGCTGTTTTTT.

This chain links TRBV25-1 with TRBJ1-1, with D perhaps matching TRBD1 (6 bases). Germline values: CDR1 MGHDK, CDR2 SYGVNS. The CDR3 runs to 14 residues. Trimming took 8 bases from V and 4 from J, leaving 17 bases between them. The CDR3 spells CASVPTGRVTEAFF. CDR3 nucleotide sequence: TGTGCCAGCGTACCAACAGGGCGAGTCACTGAAGCTTTCTTT.

This clone was found once. The CDR3 sequence is CASSYGGGRREAFF. CDR3 in DNA: TGTGCCAGCAGTTATGGGGGAGGGCGGCGTGAAGCTTTCTTT. The rearrangement links TRBV6-6 to TRBJ1-1; a weak D match, TRBD1 (5 bases). V lost 3 bases, J lost 7 bases, and 15 bases lay in between. CDR3 length: 14 residues. Germline values: CDR1 MNHNY, CDR2 SVGAGI (reference sequence).

This rearrangement joins TRBV7-9 to TRBJ2-2, with a weak D call TRBD1 (5 bases). The CDR3 is 16 residues long. Germline CDR1 SEHNR, CDR2 FQNEAQ (reference sequence). V was cut by 3 bases and J by 6 bases, with 17 bases left in between. CDR3 bases: TGTGCCAGCAGCTTGAGCTTACAGGAAACCCCCGGGGAGCTGTTTTTT. Its protein product is CASSLSLQETPGELFF. The whole variable domain, remainder taken from reference TRBV7-9 and TRBJ2-2, is DTGVSQNPRHKITKRGQNVTFRCDPISEHNRLYWYRQTLGQGPEFLTYFQNEAQLEKSRLLSDRFSAERPKGSFSTLEIQRTEQGDSAMYLCASSLSLQETPGELFFGEGSRLTVL.

The V call is TRBV3-1 (or the pseudogene TRBV3-2), the J call TRBJ2-7; D remains unclear. Germline values: CDR1 LGHDT, CDR2 YNNKEL (reference sequence). CDR3 length: 12 amino acids. V lost 4 bases, J lost 3 bases, and 7 bases lay in between. The CDR3 region is CASSLASYEQYF. The CDR3 DNA is TGTGCCAGCAGCCTTGCTAGCTACGAGCAGTACTTC.

This clone was counted between two and nine times. The J gene is TRBJ2-3, the V gene TRBV4-2; 10 bases match TRBD2. The V and J ends lost 1 base and 2 bases, in that order; junction bases with no gene match: 3. Germline CDR1 LGHNA, CDR2 YNFKEQ. The length of the CDR3 is 16 residues. CDR3 nucleotides: TGTGCCAGCAGCCAAGTAGCGGGAGGACCCACAGATACGCAGTATTTT. It is translated as CASSQVAGGPTDTQYF.

The chain carries TRBV28 and TRBJ1-1; TRBD1 matches 10 bases. The CDR3 totals 16 residues. The junction had 14 bases not matched to a gene; V was cut back by 8 bases and J by 5 bases. Germline V gene sequence: CDR1 MDHEN, CDR2 SYDVKM. CDR3 bases: TGTGCCAGCCTCGGGGGGTTGGGGACAGGGGAAACTGAAGCTTTCTTT. Translation gives CASLGGLGTGETEAFF.

There are a few counts of this clone. The rearrangement links TRBV7-9 to TRBJ1-2, with 9 positions matching TRBD1. In germline, CDR1 is SEHNR, CDR2 FQNEAQ (reference sequence). This CDR3 comprises 14 residues. V shed 5 bases, J shed 8 bases, and the junction held 9 bases outside the gene matches. CDR3 DNA: TGTGCCAGCAGCCGACCGGGACAGGGAAGCGGCTACACCTTC. Amino acid sequence: CASSRPGQGSGYTF. The complete variable domain, with remaining parts taken from reference TRBV7-9 and TRBJ1-2, reads DTGVSQNPRHKITKRGQNVTFRCDPISEHNRLYWYRQTLGQGPEFLTYFQNEAQLEKSRLLSDRFSAERPKGSFSTLEIQRTEQGDSAMYLCASSRPGQGSGYTFGSGTRLTVV.

The chain employs TRBV28 and TRBJ2-5; the match to TRBD2 covers 8 bases. Trimming removed 3 bases from V and 6 bases from J; junction bases left unmatched: 9. The germline gives CDR1 MDHEN, CDR2 SYDVKM. The CDR3 extends over 15 amino acids. This chain's CDR3 is CASSLAGGLVKTQYF. The DNA for the CDR3 is TGTGCCAGCAGTTTGGCGGGAGGATTGGTAAAGACCCAGTACTTC.

The chain is built from TRBV6-5 and TRBJ2-7, with D possibly matching TRBD1 (5 bases). Between the trimmed V and J ends, which lost 11 bases and 3 bases, there was a span of 14 bases. This CDR3 is built from 12 residues. Per germline, CDR1 MNHEY and CDR2 SVGAGI. CDR3 DNA: TGTGCCGGGCGACAGAGCAGCTACGAGCAGTACTTC. Its translation: CAGRQSSYEQYF.

The chain employs TRBV3-1 (or the pseudogene TRBV3-2) and TRBJ1-4, with D maybe TRBD1 (5 bases). Germline-derived CDR1 and CDR2 are LGHDT and YNNKEL (reference sequence). The CDR3 is 15 residues long. Trimming removed 0 bases from V and 8 bases from J, with 13 bases in between. The CDR3 protein is CASSQDPGFGEKLFF. DNA for the CDR3: TGTGCCAGCAGCCAAGATCCAGGGTTCGGCGAAAAACTGTTTTTT.

The chain joins TRBV7-6 to TRBJ2-7, with 8 nucleotides matching TRBD2. Germline CDR1 SGHVS, CDR2 FNYEAQ. The length of the CDR3 is 15 residues. V lost 2 bases, J lost 3 bases, and 6 bases stayed unmatched. CDR3 amino acids: CASSLMSGSGYEQYF. In nucleotides, the CDR3 is TGTGCCAGCAGCTTAATGAGCGGGAGTGGCTACGAGCAGTACTTC.

The genes are TRBV30 and TRBJ1-6, with D perhaps TRBD1 (5 bases). The CDR3 has 16 residues. Germline CDR1 and CDR2: GTSNPN and SVGIG (reference sequence). Trimming took off 4 bases at V and 3 bases at J, with 16 bases between the two ends. CDR3 in amino acids: CAWTGSRGSYNSPLHF. For the CDR3, the DNA is TGTGCCTGGACCGGGAGTCGGGGGAGCTATAATTCACCCCTCCACTTT.